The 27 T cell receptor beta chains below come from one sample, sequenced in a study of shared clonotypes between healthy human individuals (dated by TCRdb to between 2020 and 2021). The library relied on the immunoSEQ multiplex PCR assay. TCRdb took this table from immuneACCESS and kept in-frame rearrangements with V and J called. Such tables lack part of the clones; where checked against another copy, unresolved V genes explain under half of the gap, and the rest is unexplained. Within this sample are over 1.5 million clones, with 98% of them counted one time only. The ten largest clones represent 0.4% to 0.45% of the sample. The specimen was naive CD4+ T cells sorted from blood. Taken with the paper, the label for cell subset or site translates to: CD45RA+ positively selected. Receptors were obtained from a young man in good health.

CDR3 DNA sequence: TGTGCCAGCAGACCCCCGTTGGGCGGGGAGCTGTTTTTT. This codes for CASRPPLGGELFF. The chain uses TRBV28 and TRBJ2-2; D is undetermined. V was pared by 6 bases and J by 7 bases, with 12 bases between. This CDR3 is built from 13 residues. Germline-derived CDR1 and CDR2 are MDHEN and SYDVKM.

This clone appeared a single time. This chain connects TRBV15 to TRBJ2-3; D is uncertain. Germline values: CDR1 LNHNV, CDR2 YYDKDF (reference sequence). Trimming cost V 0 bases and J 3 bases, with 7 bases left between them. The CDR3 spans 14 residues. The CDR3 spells CATSREVWTDTQYF. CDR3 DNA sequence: TGTGCCACCAGCAGAGAAGTATGGACAGATACGCAGTATTTT. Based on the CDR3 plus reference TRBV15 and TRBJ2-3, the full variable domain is DAMVIQNPRYQVTQFGKPVTLSCSQTLNHNVMYWYQQKSSQAPKLLFHYYDKDFNNEADTPDNFQSRRPNTSFCFLDIRSPGLGDTAMYLCATSREVWTDTQYFGPGTRLTVL.

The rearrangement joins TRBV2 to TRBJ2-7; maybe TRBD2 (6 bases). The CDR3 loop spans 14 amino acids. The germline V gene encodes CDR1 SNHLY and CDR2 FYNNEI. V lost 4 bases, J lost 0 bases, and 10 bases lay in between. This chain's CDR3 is CASSGDWTSYEQYF. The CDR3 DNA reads TGTGCCAGCAGTGGGGACTGGACCTCCTACGAGCAGTACTTC.

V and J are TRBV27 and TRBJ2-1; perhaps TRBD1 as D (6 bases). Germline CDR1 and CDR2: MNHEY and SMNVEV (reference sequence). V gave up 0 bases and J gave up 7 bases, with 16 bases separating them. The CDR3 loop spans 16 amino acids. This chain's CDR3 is CASSLSPFGQTNEQFF. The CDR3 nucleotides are TGTGCCAGCAGTTTATCCCCGTTTGGACAGACAAATGAGCAGTTCTTC.

CDR3 sequence reads: CASSLLTAISGRGLADDSYEQYF. Written as DNA, the CDR3 is TGTGCCAGCAGCCTCCTCACAGCGATAAGCGGTAGGGGACTAGCGGATGACTCCTACGAGCAGTACTTC. The rearrangement joins TRBV4-2 to TRBJ2-7, with TRBD2 identical over 11 bases. The germline V gene encodes CDR1 LGHNA and CDR2 YNFKEQ. CDR3 length: 23 residues. Losses at the gene ends were 4 bases for V and 0 bases for J; bases not matched to a gene: 26.

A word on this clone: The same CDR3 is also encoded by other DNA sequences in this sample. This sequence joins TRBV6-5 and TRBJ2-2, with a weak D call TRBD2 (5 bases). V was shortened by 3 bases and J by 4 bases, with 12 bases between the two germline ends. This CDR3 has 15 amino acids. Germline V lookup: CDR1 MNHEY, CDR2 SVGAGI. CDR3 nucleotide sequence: TGTGCCAGCAGTTATTTGGGGAGTGGCACCGGGGAGCTGTTTTTT. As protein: CASSYLGSGTGELFF.

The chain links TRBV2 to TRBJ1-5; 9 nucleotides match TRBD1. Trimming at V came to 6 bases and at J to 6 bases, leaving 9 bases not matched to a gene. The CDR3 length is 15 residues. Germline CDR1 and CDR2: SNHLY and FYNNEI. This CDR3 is CASSGTGGAGQPQHF. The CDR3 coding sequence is TGTGCCAGCAGCGGTACAGGGGGCGCAGGTCAGCCCCAGCATTTT.

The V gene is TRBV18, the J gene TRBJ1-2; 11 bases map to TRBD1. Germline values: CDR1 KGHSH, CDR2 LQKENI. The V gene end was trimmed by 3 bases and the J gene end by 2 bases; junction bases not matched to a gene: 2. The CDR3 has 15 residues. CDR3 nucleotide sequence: TGTGCCAGCTCACCGGACAGGGGGCACAACTATGGCTACACCTTC. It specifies CASSPDRGHNYGYTF.

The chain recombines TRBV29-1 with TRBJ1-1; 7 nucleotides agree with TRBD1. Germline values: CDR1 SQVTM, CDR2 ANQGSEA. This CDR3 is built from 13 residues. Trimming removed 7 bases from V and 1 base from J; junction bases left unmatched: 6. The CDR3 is CSATTGTNTEAFF. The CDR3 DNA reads TGCAGCGCAACGACAGGGACGAACACTGAAGCTTTCTTT.

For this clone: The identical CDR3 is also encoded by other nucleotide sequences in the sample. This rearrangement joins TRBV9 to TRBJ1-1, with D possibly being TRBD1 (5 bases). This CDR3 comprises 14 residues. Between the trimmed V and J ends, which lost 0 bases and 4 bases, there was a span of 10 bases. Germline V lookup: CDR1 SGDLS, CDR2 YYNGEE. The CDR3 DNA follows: TGTGCCAGCAGCGTAGATGGGGGTGGCACTGAAGCTTTCTTT. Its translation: CASSVDGGGTEAFF.

CDR3: CASSAQFTDTQYF. The CDR3 DNA reads TGCGCCAGCAGTGCGCAGTTCACAGATACGCAGTATTTT. V gene TRBV10-1 combines with J gene TRBJ2-3; D uncertain. The CDR3 totals 13 residues. Deletions cut 4 bases from V and 2 bases from J, with 7 bases between. Looked up from germline, CDR1 is WNHNN and CDR2 is SYGVQD (reference sequence).

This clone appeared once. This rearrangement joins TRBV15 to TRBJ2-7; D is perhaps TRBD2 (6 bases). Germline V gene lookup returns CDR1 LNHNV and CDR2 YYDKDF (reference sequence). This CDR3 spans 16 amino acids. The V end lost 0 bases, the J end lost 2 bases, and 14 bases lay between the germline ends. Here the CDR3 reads CATSRDRASATYEQYF. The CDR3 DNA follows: TGTGCCACCAGCAGAGATCGGGCTAGCGCAACCTACGAGCAGTACTTC. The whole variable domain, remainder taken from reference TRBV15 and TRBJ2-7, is DAMVIQNPRYQVTQFGKPVTLSCSQTLNHNVMYWYQQKSSQAPKLLFHYYDKDFNNEADTPDNFQSRRPNTSFCFLDIRSPGLGDTAMYLCATSRDRASATYEQYFGPGTRLTVT.

CDR3 protein: CASSRLGIASSYEQYF. In nucleotides, the CDR3 is TGCGCCAGCAGTCGGCTGGGAATAGCGTCGTCCTACGAGCAGTACTTC. The V and J genes are TRBV4-1 and TRBJ2-7, with D tentatively TRBD2 (5 bases). V gave up 6 bases and J gave up 1 base, with 19 bases separating them. Germline CDR1 and CDR2: MGHRA and YSYEKL. The CDR3 is 16 amino acids.

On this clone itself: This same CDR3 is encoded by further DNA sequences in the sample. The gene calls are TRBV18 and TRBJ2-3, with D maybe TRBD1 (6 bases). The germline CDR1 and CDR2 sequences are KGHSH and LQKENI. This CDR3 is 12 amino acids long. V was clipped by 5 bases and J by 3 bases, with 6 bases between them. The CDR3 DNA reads TGTGCCAGCTCAAGGGGGACAGATACGCAGTATTTT. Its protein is CASSRGTDTQYF.

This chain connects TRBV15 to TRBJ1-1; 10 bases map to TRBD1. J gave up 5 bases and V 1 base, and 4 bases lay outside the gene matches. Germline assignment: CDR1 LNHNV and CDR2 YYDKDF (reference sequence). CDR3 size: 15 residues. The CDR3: CATSRVRTGGTEAFF. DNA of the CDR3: TGTGCCACCAGCAGAGTAAGGACAGGGGGGACTGAAGCTTTCTTT. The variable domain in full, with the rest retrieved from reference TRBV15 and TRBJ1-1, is DAMVIQNPRYQVTQFGKPVTLSCSQTLNHNVMYWYQQKSSQAPKLLFHYYDKDFNNEADTPDNFQSRRPNTSFCFLDIRSPGLGDTAMYLCATSRVRTGGTEAFFGQGTRLTVV.

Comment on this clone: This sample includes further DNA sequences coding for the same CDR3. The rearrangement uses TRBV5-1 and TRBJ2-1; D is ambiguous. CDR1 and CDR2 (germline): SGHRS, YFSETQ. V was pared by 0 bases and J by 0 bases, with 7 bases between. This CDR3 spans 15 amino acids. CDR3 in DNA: TGCGCCAGCAGCTTGGACAGAAGCTCCTACAATGAGCAGTTCTTC. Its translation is CASSLDRSSYNEQFF.

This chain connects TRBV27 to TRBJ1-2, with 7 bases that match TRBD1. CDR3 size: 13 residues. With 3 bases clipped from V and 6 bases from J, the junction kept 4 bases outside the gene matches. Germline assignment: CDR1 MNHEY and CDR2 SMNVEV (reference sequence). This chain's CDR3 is CASSFRDRNGYTF. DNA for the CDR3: TGTGCCAGCAGTTTCCGGGACAGAAATGGCTACACCTTC.

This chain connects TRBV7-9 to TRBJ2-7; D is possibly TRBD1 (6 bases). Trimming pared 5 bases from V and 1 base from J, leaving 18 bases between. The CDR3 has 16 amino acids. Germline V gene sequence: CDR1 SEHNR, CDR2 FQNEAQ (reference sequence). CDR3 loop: CASSAPTGLSSYEQYF. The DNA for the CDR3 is TGTGCCAGCAGCGCCCCGACAGGCCTGTCATCCTACGAGCAGTACTTC.

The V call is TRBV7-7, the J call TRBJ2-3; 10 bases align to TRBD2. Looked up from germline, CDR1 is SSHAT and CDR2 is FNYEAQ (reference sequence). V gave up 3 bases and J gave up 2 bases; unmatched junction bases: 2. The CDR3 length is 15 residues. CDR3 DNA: TGTGCCAGCAGCTTCGGACTAGCGGCCACAGATACGCAGTATTTT. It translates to CASSFGLAATDTQYF.

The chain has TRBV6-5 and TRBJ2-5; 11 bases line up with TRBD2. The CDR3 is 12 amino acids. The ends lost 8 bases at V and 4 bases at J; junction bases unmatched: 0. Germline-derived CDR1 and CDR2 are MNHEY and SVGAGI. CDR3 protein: CASGLAGETQYF. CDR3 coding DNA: TGTGCCAGCGGACTAGCGGGAGAGACCCAGTACTTC.

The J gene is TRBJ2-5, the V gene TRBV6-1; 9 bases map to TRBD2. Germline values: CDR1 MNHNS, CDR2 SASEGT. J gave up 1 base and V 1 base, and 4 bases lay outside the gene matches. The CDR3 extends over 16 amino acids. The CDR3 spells CASSEGLAVGQETQYF. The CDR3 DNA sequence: TGTGCCAGCAGTGAAGGACTAGCGGTGGGCCAAGAGACCCAGTACTTC.

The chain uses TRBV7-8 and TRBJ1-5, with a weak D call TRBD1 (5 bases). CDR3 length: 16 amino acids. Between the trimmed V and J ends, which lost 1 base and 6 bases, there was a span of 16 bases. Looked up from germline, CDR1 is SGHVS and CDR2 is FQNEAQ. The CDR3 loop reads CASSLDSITGFQPQHF. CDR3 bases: TGTGCCAGCAGCTTAGACTCCATAACAGGCTTTCAGCCCCAGCATTTT.

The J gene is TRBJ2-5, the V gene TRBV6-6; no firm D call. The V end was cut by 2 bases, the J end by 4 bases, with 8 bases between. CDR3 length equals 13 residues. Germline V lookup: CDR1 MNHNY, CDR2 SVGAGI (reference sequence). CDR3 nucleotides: TGTGCCAGCAGTTACAGGGTTGGAGAGACCCAGTACTTC. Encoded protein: CASSYRVGETQYF.

The CDR3 DNA reads as TGTGCCAGCAGCCTGGGTTCTAGGGCCGTCTACGAGCAGTACTTC. It yields the protein CASSLGSRAVYEQYF. This sequence joins TRBV5-4 and TRBJ2-7; D not certain. Germline assignment: CDR1 SGHNT and CDR2 YYREEE (reference sequence). CDR3 length equals 15 residues. Between the trimmed V and J ends, which lost 4 bases and 3 bases, there was a span of 17 bases.

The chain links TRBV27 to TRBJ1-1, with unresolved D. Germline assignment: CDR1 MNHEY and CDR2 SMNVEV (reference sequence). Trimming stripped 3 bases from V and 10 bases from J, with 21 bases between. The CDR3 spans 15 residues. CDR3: CASSLTPELSGRAFF. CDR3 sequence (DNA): TGTGCCAGCAGTTTGACGCCCGAGTTAAGTGGACGAGCTTTCTTT.

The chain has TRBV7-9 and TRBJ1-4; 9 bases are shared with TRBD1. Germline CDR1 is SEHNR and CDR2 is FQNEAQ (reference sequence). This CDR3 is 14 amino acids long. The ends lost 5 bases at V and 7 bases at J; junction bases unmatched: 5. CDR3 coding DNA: TGTGCCAGCAGCCTCGGGACAGGGTTTGAAAAACTGTTTTTT. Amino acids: CASSLGTGFEKLFF.

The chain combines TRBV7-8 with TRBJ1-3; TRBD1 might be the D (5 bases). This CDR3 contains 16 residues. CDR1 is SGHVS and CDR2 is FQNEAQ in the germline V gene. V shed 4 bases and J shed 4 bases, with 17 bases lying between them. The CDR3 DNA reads TGTGCCAGCAGCTCAGACAGTAACCTCTCCGGAAACACCATATATTTT. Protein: CASSSDSNLSGNTIYF.